The next 14 T cell receptor beta chains were all read from a single sample in a study of T-cell memory formation after mild COVID-19. TCRdb passed the 5' RACE reads through MiXCR, listing each CDR3 protein once. The sample has more than 450,000 distinct CDR3 sequences, roughly 18% seen once. Sequencing used PBMCs or a T cell subset sorted from them (not recorded which). Every receptor here comes from an adult woman who had mild COVID-19 (a few samples of this study predate the infection). Cell type and time point are not known.

V gene TRBV5-1 combines with J gene TRBJ2-7; weak D call: TRBD2 (5 bases). Germline CDR1 SGHRS, CDR2 YFSETQ. The V end lost 4 bases, the J end lost 0 bases, and 14 bases lay between the germline ends. The CDR3 sequence is 15 residues long. Here the CDR3 DNA reads TGCGCCAGCAGCGGGGATTGGAGGAACTCCTACGAGCAGTACTTC. As protein: CASSGDWRNSYEQYF.

The chain uses TRBV7-8 and TRBJ2-2; D perhaps matches TRBD2 (5 bases). With 8 bases removed from V and 7 bases from J, the gap between germline ends came to 8 bases. The CDR3 covers 11 residues. Germline CDR1 is SGHVS and CDR2 is FQNEAQ. The CDR3 DNA is TGTGCCAGCGGGGAGAGCGGGGAGCTGTTTTTT. It yields the protein CASGESGELFF.

This clonotype turned up a few times. V and J are TRBV7-2 and TRBJ1-5; no clear D gene. Per germline, CDR1 SGHTA and CDR2 FQGNSA. Trimming took off 5 bases at V and 4 bases at J, with 9 bases between the two ends. This CDR3 has 13 residues. DNA of the CDR3: TGTGCCAGCAGCCCCGACATAAATCAGCCCCAGCATTTT. Protein: CASSPDINQPQHF.

In this sample, this clonotype turned up a few times. V gene TRBV9 combines with J gene TRBJ2-5, with TRBD1 matching over 8 bases. CDR3 size: 13 residues. Looked up from germline, CDR1 is SGDLS and CDR2 is YYNGEE. The V segment lost 4 bases and the J segment 3 bases; nucleotides outside the gene matches: 2. The CDR3 DNA follows: TGTGCCAGCAGCCAGGGGGCAAAAGAGACCCAGTACTTC. This sequence encodes CASSQGAKETQYF.

This clonotype was detected a few times. The chain uses TRBV12-3 or TRBV12-4 and TRBJ2-7; weak D call: TRBD1 (5 bases). The germline V and J ends were trimmed by 3 bases and 6 bases, with 9 bases remaining between them. The CDR3 is 12 residues long. Here the CDR3 DNA reads TGTGCCAGCAGTTTCCAGGGATCCGAGCAGTACTTC. Its translation is CASSFQGSEQYF.

The V and J genes are TRBV29-1 and TRBJ2-7; D is perhaps TRBD2 (6 bases). CDR1 is SQVTM, CDR2 ANQGSEA, per germline. The V and J ends lost 1 base and 3 bases respectively, with 13 bases between them. The CDR3 loop spans 14 amino acids. Here the CDR3 DNA reads TGCAGCGTTGAAGCCGCTAGCGTGAGCTACGAGCAGTACTTC. This encodes CSVEAASVSYEQYF.

At least ten counts were recorded for this clonotype. This chain links TRBV12-3 or TRBV12-4 with TRBJ2-7; no clear D gene. The ends were cut back, 4 bases at V and 8 bases at J, with 15 bases in the middle. There are 13 residues in the CDR3. CDR3 amino acids: CASSSGEKVKQYF. As DNA, the CDR3 is TGTGCCAGCAGTTCTGGCGAAAAAGTTAAGCAGTACTTC.

This chain connects TRBV5-5 to TRBJ2-3; D is ambiguous. The CDR3 totals 13 residues. Germline CDR1 SGHKS, CDR2 YYEKEE (reference sequence). V was shortened by 2 bases and J by 3 bases, with 7 bases between the two germline ends. CDR3 DNA sequence: TGTGCCAGCAGCTTCGATTTGACAGATACGCAGTATTTT. It specifies CASSFDLTDTQYF. Full variable domain (outside the CDR3, taken from reference TRBV5-5 and TRBJ2-3): DAGVTQSPTHLIKTRGQQVTLRCSPISGHKSVSWYQQVLGQGPQFIFQYYEKEERGRGNFPDRFSARQFPNYSSELNVNALLLGDSALYLCASSFDLTDTQYFGPGTRLTVL.

The V call is TRBV5-5, the J call TRBJ2-3, with D possibly being TRBD2 (5 bases). The germline CDR1 and CDR2 sequences are SGHKS and YYEKEE (reference sequence). V was pared by 2 bases and J by 0 bases, with 16 bases between. The CDR3 is made up of 17 amino acids. The CDR3 sequence is CASSLNLREGSTDTQYF. CDR3 coding DNA: TGTGCCAGCAGCTTAAATTTGAGGGAAGGTAGCACAGATACGCAGTATTTT. Full variable domain (outside the CDR3, taken from reference TRBV5-5 and TRBJ2-3): DAGVTQSPTHLIKTRGQQVTLRCSPISGHKSVSWYQQVLGQGPQFIFQYYEKEERGRGNFPDRFSARQFPNYSSELNVNALLLGDSALYLCASSLNLREGSTDTQYFGPGTRLTVL.

This clonotype has ten or more counts. V and J are TRBV7-3 and TRBJ2-3; 7 bases map to TRBD2. The CDR3 is 14 amino acids. V lost 6 bases, J lost 2 bases, and 5 bases stayed unmatched. Germline lookup yields CDR1 SGHTA and CDR2 FQGTGA. The CDR3 loop is CASSLRGDTDTQYF. In DNA, the CDR3 is TGTGCCAGCAGTCTACGGGGGGACACAGATACGCAGTATTTT.

DNA for the CDR3: TGTGCCAGCAGTTTAAGGGGAGAGCCTGGGGCCAACGTCCTGACTTTC. Protein product: CASSLRGEPGANVLTF. V usage is TRBV12-3 or TRBV12-4 and J usage is TRBJ2-6, with D possibly being TRBD1 or TRBD2 (5 bases each). This CDR3 is built from 16 residues. V gave up 2 bases and J gave up 2 bases, with 10 bases separating them.

This clonotype was counted only a few times. The rearrangement uses TRBV6-5 and TRBJ1-1; D might be TRBD1 (6 bases). Trimming removed 4 bases at V and 12 bases at J, with 15 bases between. This CDR3 has 12 amino acids. In germline, CDR1 is MNHEY, CDR2 SVGAGI. The CDR3 is CASSSPGQRTFF. The DNA of the CDR3 is TGTGCCAGCAGTTCCCCAGGACAGCGAACTTTCTTT.

The rearrangement uses TRBV7-6 and TRBJ2-1, with TRBD2 identical over 7 bases. V shed 5 bases and J 0 bases; nucleotides not matched to a gene: 7. This CDR3 is 16 amino acids long. Germline loops: CDR1 SGHVS, CDR2 FNYEAQ. The CDR3 is CASSLHGGSSYNEQFF. The CDR3 DNA reads TGTGCCAGCAGCCTCCATGGCGGGAGCTCCTACAATGAGCAGTTCTTC.

A few counts support this clonotype. This chain connects TRBV6-5 to TRBJ1-6; 8 positions agree with TRBD1. The CDR3 runs to 13 residues. V was clipped by 10 bases and J by 7 bases; unmatched bases: 6. The germline CDR1 and CDR2 sequences are MNHEY and SVGAGI. The CDR3 sequence is CATGDRLNSPLHF. The CDR3 DNA is TGTGCCACCGGGGACAGGCTAAATTCACCCCTCCACTTT.